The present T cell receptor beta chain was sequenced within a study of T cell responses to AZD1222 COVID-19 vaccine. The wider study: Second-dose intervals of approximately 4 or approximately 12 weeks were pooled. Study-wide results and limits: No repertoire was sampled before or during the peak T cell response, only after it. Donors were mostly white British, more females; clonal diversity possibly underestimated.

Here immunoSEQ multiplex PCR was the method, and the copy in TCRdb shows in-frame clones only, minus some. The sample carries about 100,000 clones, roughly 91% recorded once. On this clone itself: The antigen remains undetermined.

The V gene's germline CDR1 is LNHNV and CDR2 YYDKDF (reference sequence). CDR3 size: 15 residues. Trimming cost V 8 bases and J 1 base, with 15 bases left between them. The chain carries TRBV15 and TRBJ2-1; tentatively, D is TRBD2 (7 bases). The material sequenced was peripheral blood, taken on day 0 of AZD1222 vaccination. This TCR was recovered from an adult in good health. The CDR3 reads CATWGGWGSYNEQFF. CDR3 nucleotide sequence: TGTGCCACCTGGGGGGGCTGGGGTTCCTACAATGAGCAGTTCTTC.